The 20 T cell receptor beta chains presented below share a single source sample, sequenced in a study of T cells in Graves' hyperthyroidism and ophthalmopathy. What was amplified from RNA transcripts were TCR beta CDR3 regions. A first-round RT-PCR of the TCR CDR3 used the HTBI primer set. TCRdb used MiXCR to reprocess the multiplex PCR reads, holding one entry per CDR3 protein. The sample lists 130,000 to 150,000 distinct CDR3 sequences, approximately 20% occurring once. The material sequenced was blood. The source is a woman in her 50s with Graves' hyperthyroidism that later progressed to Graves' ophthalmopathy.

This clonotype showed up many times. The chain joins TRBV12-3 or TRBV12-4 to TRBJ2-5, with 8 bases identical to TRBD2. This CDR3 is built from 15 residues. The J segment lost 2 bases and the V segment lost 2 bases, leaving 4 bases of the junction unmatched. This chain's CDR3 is CASSLTSGLQETQYF. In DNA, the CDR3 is TGTGCCAGCAGTTTAACTAGCGGATTACAAGAGACCCAGTACTTC.

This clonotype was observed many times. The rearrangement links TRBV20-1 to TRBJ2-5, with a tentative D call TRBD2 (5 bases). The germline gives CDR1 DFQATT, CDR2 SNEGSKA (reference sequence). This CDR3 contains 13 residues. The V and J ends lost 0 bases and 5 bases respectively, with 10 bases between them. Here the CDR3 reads CSARDPERETQYF. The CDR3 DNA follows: TGCAGTGCTAGAGATCCGGAGCGGGAGACCCAGTACTTC.

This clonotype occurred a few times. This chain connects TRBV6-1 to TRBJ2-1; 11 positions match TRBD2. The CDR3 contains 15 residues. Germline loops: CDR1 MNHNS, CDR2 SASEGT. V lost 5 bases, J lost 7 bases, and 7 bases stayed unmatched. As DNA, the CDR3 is TGTGCCAGCAGTTTGACTAGCGGGGCCATGAATGAGCAGTTCTTC. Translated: CASSLTSGAMNEQFF.

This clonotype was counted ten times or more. The CDR3 DNA is TGCGCCAGCAGCTTGGAGCCAGCTCGCGAGCAGTACTTC. It is translated as CASSLEPAREQYF. The chain is built from TRBV5-1 and TRBJ2-7; no definite D call. Trimming removed 0 bases from V and 6 bases from J, with 10 bases in between. Germline values: CDR1 SGHRS, CDR2 YFSETQ. This CDR3 has 13 amino acids.

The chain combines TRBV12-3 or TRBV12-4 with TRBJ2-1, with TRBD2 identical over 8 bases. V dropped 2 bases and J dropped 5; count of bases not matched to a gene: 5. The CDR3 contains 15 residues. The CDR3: CASSLQSGGDNEQFF. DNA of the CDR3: TGTGCCAGCAGTTTACAGAGCGGGGGTGACAATGAGCAGTTCTTC.

For the CDR3, the DNA is TGTGCCAGCAGTTTATGGTGGGACAGGGGTCGCACTGAAGCTTTCTTT. As protein: CASSLWWDRGRTEAFF. The chain employs TRBV28 and TRBJ1-1; TRBD1 aligns across 10 bases. Germline V gene data show CDR1 as MDHEN and CDR2 as SYDVKM. The CDR3 extends over 16 amino acids. With V trimmed by 0 bases and J by 4 bases, 5 bases remained unmatched.

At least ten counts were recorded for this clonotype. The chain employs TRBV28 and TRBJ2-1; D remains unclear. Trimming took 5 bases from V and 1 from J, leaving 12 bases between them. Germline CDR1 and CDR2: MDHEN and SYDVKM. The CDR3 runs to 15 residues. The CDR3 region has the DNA TGTGCCAGCAGTCCCCCCGGCAAATCCTACAATGAGCAGTTCTTC. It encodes CASSPPGKSYNEQFF.

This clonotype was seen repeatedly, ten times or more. The CDR3 DNA sequence: TGTGCCAGCAGCTTGAAAGAAATTGCGGGGAACACTGAAGCTTTCTTT. This codes for CASSLKEIAGNTEAFF. This rearrangement joins TRBV5-5 to TRBJ1-1, with D hard to call. CDR1 and CDR2 from the germline V gene are SGHKS and YYEKEE (reference sequence). V was cut by 1 base and J by 1 base, with 14 bases left in between. The CDR3 consists of 16 residues.

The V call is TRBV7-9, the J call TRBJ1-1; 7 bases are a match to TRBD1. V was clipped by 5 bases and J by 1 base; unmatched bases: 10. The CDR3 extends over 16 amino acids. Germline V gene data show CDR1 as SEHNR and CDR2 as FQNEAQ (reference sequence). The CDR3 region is CASSPSGTGANTEAFF. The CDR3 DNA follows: TGTGCCAGCAGCCCTTCCGGTACAGGGGCGAACACTGAAGCTTTCTTT. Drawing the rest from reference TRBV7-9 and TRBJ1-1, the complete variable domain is DTGVSQNPRHKITKRGQNVTFRCDPISEHNRLYWYRQTLGQGPEFLTYFQNEAQLEKSRLLSDRFSAERPKGSFSTLEIQRTEQGDSAMYLCASSPSGTGANTEAFFGQGTRLTVV.

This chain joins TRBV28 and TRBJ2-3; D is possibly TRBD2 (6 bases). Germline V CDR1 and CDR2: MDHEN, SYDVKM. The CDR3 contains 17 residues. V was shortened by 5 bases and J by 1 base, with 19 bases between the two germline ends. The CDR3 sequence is CASSPGWRGRRTDTQYF. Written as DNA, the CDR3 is TGTGCCAGCAGTCCGGGTTGGAGGGGTCGCCGCACAGATACGCAGTATTTT.

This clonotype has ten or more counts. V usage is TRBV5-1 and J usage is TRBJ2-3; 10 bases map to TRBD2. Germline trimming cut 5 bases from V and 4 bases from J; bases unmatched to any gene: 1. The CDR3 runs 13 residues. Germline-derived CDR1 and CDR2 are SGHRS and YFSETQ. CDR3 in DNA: TGCGCCAGCAGGCTAGCGGGAGCAGATACGCAGTATTTT. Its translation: CASRLAGADTQYF.

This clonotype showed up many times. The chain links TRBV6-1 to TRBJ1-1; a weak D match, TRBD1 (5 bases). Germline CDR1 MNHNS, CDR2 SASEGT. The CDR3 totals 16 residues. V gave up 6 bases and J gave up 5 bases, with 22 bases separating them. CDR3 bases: TGTGCCAGCAGAACTACAGGATCTCCCTTTGAGACTGAAGCTTTCTTT. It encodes CASRTTGSPFETEAFF.

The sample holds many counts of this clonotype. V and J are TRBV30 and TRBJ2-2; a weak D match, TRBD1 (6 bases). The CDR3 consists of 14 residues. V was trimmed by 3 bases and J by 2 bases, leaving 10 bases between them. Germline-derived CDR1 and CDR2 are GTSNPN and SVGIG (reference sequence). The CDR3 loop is CAWRTGLNTGELFF. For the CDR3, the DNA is TGTGCCTGGAGGACAGGACTCAACACCGGGGAGCTGTTTTTT.

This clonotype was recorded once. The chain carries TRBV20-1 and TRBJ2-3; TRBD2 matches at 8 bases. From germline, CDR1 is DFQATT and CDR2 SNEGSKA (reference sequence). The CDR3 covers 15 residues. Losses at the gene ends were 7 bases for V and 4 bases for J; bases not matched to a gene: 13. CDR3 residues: CSGVKSGSPADTQYF. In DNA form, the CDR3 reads TGCAGTGGGGTCAAAAGCGGGAGCCCCGCAGATACGCAGTATTTT.

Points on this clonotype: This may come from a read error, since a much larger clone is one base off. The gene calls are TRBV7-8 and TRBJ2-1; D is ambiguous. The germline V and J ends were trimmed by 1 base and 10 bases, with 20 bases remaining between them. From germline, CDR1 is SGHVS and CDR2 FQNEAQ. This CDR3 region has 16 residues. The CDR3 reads CASSLESGILHYEQFF. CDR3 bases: TGTGCCAGCAGCTTAGAGTCGGGCATACTTCACTACGAGCAGTTCTTC.

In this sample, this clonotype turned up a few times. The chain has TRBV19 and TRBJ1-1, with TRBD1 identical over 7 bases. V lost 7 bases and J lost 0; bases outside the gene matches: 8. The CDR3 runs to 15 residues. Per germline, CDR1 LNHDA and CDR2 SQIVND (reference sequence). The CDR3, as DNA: TGTGCCAGTAACCACCCGGGACAGATGAACACTGAAGCTTTCTTT. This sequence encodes CASNHPGQMNTEAFF.

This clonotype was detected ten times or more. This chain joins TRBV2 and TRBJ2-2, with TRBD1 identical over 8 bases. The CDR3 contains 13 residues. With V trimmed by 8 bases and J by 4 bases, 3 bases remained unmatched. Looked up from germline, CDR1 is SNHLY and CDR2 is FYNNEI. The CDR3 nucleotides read TGTGCCAGCCGGGACAGGCCCACCGGGGAGCTGTTTTTT. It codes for CASRDRPTGELFF.

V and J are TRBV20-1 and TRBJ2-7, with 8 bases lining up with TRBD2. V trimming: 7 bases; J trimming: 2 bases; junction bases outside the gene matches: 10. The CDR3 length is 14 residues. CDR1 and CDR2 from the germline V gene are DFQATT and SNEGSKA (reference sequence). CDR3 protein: CSGVKSGSAYEQYF. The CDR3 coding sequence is TGCAGTGGGGTCAAAAGCGGGAGTGCCTACGAGCAGTACTTC.

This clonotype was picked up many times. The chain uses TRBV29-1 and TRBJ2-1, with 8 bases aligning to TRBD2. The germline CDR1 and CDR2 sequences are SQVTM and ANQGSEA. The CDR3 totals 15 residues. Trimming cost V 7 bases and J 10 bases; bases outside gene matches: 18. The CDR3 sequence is CSGQKYSGEHREQFF. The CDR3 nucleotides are TGCAGCGGCCAAAAATATAGCGGGGAGCACCGGGAGCAGTTCTTC.

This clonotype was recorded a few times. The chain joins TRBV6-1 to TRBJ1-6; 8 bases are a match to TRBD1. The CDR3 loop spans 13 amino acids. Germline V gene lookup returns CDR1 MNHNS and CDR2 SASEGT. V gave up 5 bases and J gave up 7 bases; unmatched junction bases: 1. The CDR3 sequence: CASSRDRNSPLHF. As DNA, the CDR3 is TGTGCCAGCAGTCGGGACAGGAATTCACCCCTCCACTTT.